The present entry profiles one T cell receptor (beta chain) with its context. The target antigen is unknown. With 10%, 30% or 50% of RNA, about 19,000 to 1,100,000 naive CD8 T cells were sequenced. Naive CD8 T cells were picked out by sorting for CD8+CD4-CCR7+CD45RA+. CDR1 is SGHRS, CDR2 YFSETQ, per germline. This CDR3 has 12 residues. TCRdb independently ran MiXCR on the PCR reads; one entry per CDR3 protein. This sample carries under 600,000 distinct CDR3 sequences, about 26% of them seen once, and the ten largest clones take 0.7% to 0.9%. This entry is derived from a study of molecular identifiers for immune sequencing clone quantification. Findings of the study overall: Researchers reportedly could pick up spiked Jurkat TCR RNA from one cell mixed into one million naive cells. It was shown that clones above 20 RNA copies held over 97% of effector molecules, but under 1% in naive cells.

The rearrangement links TRBV5-1 to TRBJ2-7; unclear D gene. The receptor's source is a human donor in good health. Some libraries in this study had Jurkat cell RNA spiked in. The material sequenced was naive CD8+ T cells from blood, with Jurkat cell RNA spiked in. The subset here: FACS-sorted CD8+CD4-CCR7+CD45RA+ naive T cells. Here the CDR3 DNA reads TGCGCCAGAACCCAGAGAGACCAAGAGCGGTACGTC. It is translated as CARTQRDQERYV.